These 12 T cell receptor beta chains were all obtained from the same sample, sequenced in a study of T-cell reconstitution after alpha-beta-depleted transplantation in children. TCRbeta library construction was performed incorporating unique molecular identifiers. TCRdb re-derived calls from the PCR reads in MiXCR, one entry per CDR3 protein. The table includes some 200,000 distinct CDR3 sequences, 9.7% detected once. Sample: PBMCs from the stem cell graft donor, taken from the stem cell graft. These receptors were collected from a human donor who donated a stem cell graft to a child with SCID.

As concerns this clonotype: A much larger clone lies one base from this, so it may be a read error. V gene TRBV5-1 combines with J gene TRBJ2-1; D uncertain. Germline V lookup: CDR1 SGHRS, CDR2 YFSETQ. V was trimmed by 0 bases and J by 7 bases, leaving 8 bases between them. The CDR3 is 13 residues long. The CDR3 region is CASSLGCLNEQFF. The CDR3 DNA follows: TGCGCCAGCAGCTTGGGATGTTTGAATGAGCAGTTCTTC.

Notes on this clonotype: A much larger clone is a single base away; this may be a read error. The chain combines TRBV5-6 with TRBJ2-5; no firm D call. Germline CDR1 SGHDT, CDR2 YYEEEE. This CDR3 spans 12 amino acids. Here the CDR3 DNA reads TGTGTCAGCAGCTTGGAGTTGGAGACCCAGTACTTC. Its protein product is CVSSLELETQYF.

This clonotype was picked up many times. This rearrangement joins TRBV5-1 to TRBJ1-1; 8 bases line up with TRBD1. The length of the CDR3 is 14 residues. The V segment lost 2 bases and the J segment 3 bases; nucleotides outside the gene matches: 3. Germline CDR1 and CDR2: SGHRS and YFSETQ. The DNA of the CDR3 is TGCGCCAGCAGCTTTCAGGGGGCGTACACTGAAGCTTTCTTT. It translates to CASSFQGAYTEAFF.

This clonotype was observed many times. The chain carries TRBV5-1 and TRBJ2-1, with TRBD2 as a possible D gene (6 bases). This CDR3 spans 14 amino acids. V was trimmed by 2 bases and J by 5 bases, leaving 11 bases between them. Germline CDR1 is SGHRS and CDR2 is YFSETQ. CDR3 nucleotides: TGCGCCAGCAGCTTCGGGACTCAAAACAATGAGCAGTTCTTC. Translation: CASSFGTQNNEQFF.

This clonotype was counted ten times or more. V is TRBV28 and J is TRBJ2-6, with D uncertain. Germline V gene sequence: CDR1 MDHEN, CDR2 SYDVKM. The CDR3 extends over 15 amino acids. Trimming shortened V by 2 bases and J by 4 bases, and 9 bases separated the two germline ends. The CDR3 is CASSLADAGANVLTF. The CDR3 nucleotides are TGTGCCAGCAGTTTAGCAGACGCCGGGGCCAACGTCCTGACTTTC.

This clonotype was seen at least ten times. The chain uses TRBV20-1 and TRBJ2-1; D gene unclear. The CDR3 length is 15 residues. Looked up from germline, CDR1 is DFQATT and CDR2 is SNEGSKA (reference sequence). V lost 2 bases and J 7 bases, leaving 18 bases between the germline ends. CDR3 in amino acids: CSARHQGPLRNEQFF. The CDR3 nucleotides are TGCAGTGCTAGACACCAAGGGCCCCTTCGAAATGAGCAGTTCTTC.

This clonotype was recorded at least ten times. The chain has TRBV7-2 and TRBJ2-7; possibly TRBD2 for D (5 bases). This CDR3 contains 16 residues. Per the germline V gene, CDR1 is SGHTA and CDR2 is FQGNSA. V was shortened by 0 bases and J by 0 bases, with 12 bases between the two germline ends. CDR3 sequence (DNA): TGTGCCAGCAGCTTAGCCGGGATATCAAGCTCCTACGAGCAGTACTTC. It codes for CASSLAGISSSYEQYF.

This clonotype was seen repeatedly, ten times or more. V usage is TRBV20-1 and J usage is TRBJ1-3; D is possibly TRBD1 (6 bases). CDR3 length equals 13 residues. V was cut by 5 bases and J by 4 bases, with 12 bases left in between. Germline V gene sequence: CDR1 DFQATT, CDR2 SNEGSKA (reference sequence). In DNA, the CDR3 is TGCAGTGCTCAAAACAGGGAGGGAAACACCATATATTTT. Translating gives CSAQNREGNTIYF.

This clonotype appeared many times. The gene calls are TRBV5-1 and TRBJ1-6; unclear D gene. Deletions cut 3 bases from V and 10 bases from J, with 11 bases between. The CDR3 sequence is 13 residues long. Germline assignment: CDR1 SGHRS and CDR2 YFSETQ. The CDR3 DNA reads TGCGCCAGCAGCTCGGGTTCGCGATCACCCCTCCACTTT. This gives the protein CASSSGSRSPLHF.

This clonotype occurred many times. The chain joins TRBV29-1 to TRBJ1-5, with D hard to call. This CDR3 spans 12 amino acids. The germline CDR1 and CDR2 sequences are SQVTM and ANQGSEA. V was shortened by 4 bases and J by 6 bases, with 10 bases between the two germline ends. CDR3 DNA sequence: TGCAGCGTTGTAGAGGGAGGTCAGCCCCAGCATTTT. This translates into CSVVEGGQPQHF.

V and J are TRBV28 and TRBJ2-1, with D tentatively TRBD1 (5 bases). Germline V CDR1 and CDR2: MDHEN, SYDVKM. This CDR3 region has 14 residues. V was clipped by 7 bases and J by 1 base, with 11 bases between them. CDR3 region: CASTKDRSYNEQFF. CDR3 nucleotides: TGTGCCAGCACCAAAGACAGATCCTACAATGAGCAGTTCTTC. Combining the CDR3 with reference TRBV28 and TRBJ2-1 gives the whole variable domain DVKVTQSSRYLVKRTGEKVFLECVQDMDHENMFWYRQDPGLGLRLIYFSYDVKMKEKGDIPEGYSVSREKKERFSLILESASTNQTSMYLCASTKDRSYNEQFFGPGTRLTVL.

This clonotype has a count of ten or more. The chain couples TRBV7-2 to TRBJ1-2; D is unclear. The V gene lost 5 bases and the J gene lost 1 base, with 14 bases spanning the gap. The CDR3 is made up of 15 amino acids. The germline CDR1 and CDR2 sequences are SGHTA and FQGNSA. The CDR3 nucleotides are TGTGCCAGCAGCCTTACCGCGAATTTTAACTATGGCTACACCTTC. Translation gives CASSLTANFNYGYTF.